Presented here are 14 T cell receptor beta chains from one specimen sequenced in a study of T-cell reconstitution after alpha-beta-depleted transplantation in children. Preparation of the TCRbeta library involved a method that used unique molecular identifiers. TCRdb ran MiXCR on the PCR reads and lists one entry per CDR3 protein. Of more than 85,000 distinct CDR3 sequences in the sample, approximately 8% were seen once. The source was PBMCs, collected before TCRalphabeta/CD19-depleted stem cell transplant. These receptors all come from a boy aged 2 to 9 with acute lymphoblastic leukemia, due to receive a stem cell transplant.

V usage is TRBV5-6 and J usage is TRBJ1-2, with D uncertain. Germline assignment: CDR1 SGHDT and CDR2 YYEEEE. Trimming cost V 4 bases and J 4 bases, with 14 bases left between them. The CDR3 loop spans 14 amino acids. CDR3 nucleotide sequence: TGTGCCAGCAGCCGAAGACTGCCTGGCTATGGCTACACCTTC. Translated, it gives CASSRRLPGYGYTF.

This clonotype was seen more than once but under ten times. This may come from a read error, since a much larger clone is one base off. The V gene is TRBV7-2, the J gene TRBJ2-3; perhaps TRBD2 as D (6 bases). Trimming removed 6 bases from V and 0 bases from J, with 16 bases in between. Germline V gene lookup returns CDR1 SGHTA and CDR2 FQGNSA. The CDR3 totals 16 residues. The CDR3 loop reads CASRSEGAISTDTQYF. CDR3 nucleotide sequence: TGTGCCAGCAGGTCGGAGGGAGCGATCAGCACAGATACGCAGTATTTT.

Regarding this clonotype: Since the CDR3 does not end with the conserved phenylalanine or tryptophan, this likely comes from a read error. V and J are TRBV28 and TRBJ1-4; unclear D gene. V gave up 6 bases and J gave up 5 bases, with 4 bases separating them. This CDR3 has 11 amino acids. The germline gives CDR1 MDHEN, CDR2 SYDVKM. This CDR3 reads CASRENEKLFC. In DNA, the CDR3 is TGTGCCAGCAGAGAGAATGAAAAACTGTTTTGT.

At least ten counts were recorded for this clonotype. The chain is built from TRBV7-8 and TRBJ1-2; D is uncertain. Germline V gene sequence: CDR1 SGHVS, CDR2 FQNEAQ. The CDR3 length is 15 residues. Trimming took 1 base from V and 5 from J, leaving 14 bases between them. This chain's CDR3 is CASSLGASYLYGYTF. The CDR3 DNA is TGTGCCAGCAGCTTAGGAGCCAGCTATTTGTATGGCTACACCTTC.

This clonotype has ten or more counts. This chain connects TRBV12-3 or TRBV12-4 to TRBJ2-1; D is perhaps TRBD2 (7 bases). The V and J ends lost 6 bases and 2 bases respectively, with 23 bases between them. This CDR3 is built from 18 residues. CDR3 protein: CASRQTLGRGGAYNEQFF. The CDR3 DNA reads TGTGCCAGCAGACAAACCTTGGGGCGCGGGGGCGCCTACAATGAGCAGTTCTTC.

Many counts were recorded for this clonotype. The rearrangement uses TRBV5-1 and TRBJ2-2, with TRBD1 matching over 7 bases. The CDR3 sequence is 14 residues long. The trim removed 7 bases at V and 2 bases at J, leaving 5 bases unmatched. Germline CDR1 SGHRS, CDR2 YFSETQ. CDR3 nucleotides: TGCGCCAGCGGGACAGCCTTTAACACCGGGGAGCTGTTTTTT. Translated, it gives CASGTAFNTGELFF.

The CDR3 DNA follows: TGTGCCAGCAGCTTGGTACGCTCCTCTGGAAACACCATATATTTT. This translates into CASSLVRSSGNTIYF. The chain is built from TRBV5-5 and TRBJ1-3; D is unresolved. The CDR3 loop spans 15 amino acids. V gave up 0 bases and J gave up 0 bases, with 7 bases separating them. Looked up from germline, CDR1 is SGHKS and CDR2 is YYEKEE (reference sequence).

The sample holds many counts of this clonotype. The chain uses TRBV20-1 and TRBJ2-1; 9 bases line up with TRBD2. From germline, CDR1 is DFQATT and CDR2 SNEGSKA (reference sequence). This CDR3 spans 14 amino acids. V lost 3 bases, J lost 4 bases, and 4 bases stayed unmatched. Written as DNA, the CDR3 is TGCAGTGCTAGTCACGCGGGGGGGTACAATGAGCAGTTCTTC. Its translation is CSASHAGGYNEQFF.

This clonotype came up a few times. The rearrangement links TRBV10-2 to TRBJ2-5, with TRBD2 matching 9 bases. The V and J ends lost 8 bases and 7 bases, in that order; junction bases with no gene match: 8. This CDR3 region has 13 residues. CDR1 is WSHSY, CDR2 SAAADI, per germline. The CDR3 DNA follows: TGCGCCAGCGGCCTAGCGGGGCAGGGGACCCAGTACTTC. Translation gives CASGLAGQGTQYF.

This chain uses TRBV3-1 with TRBJ2-3, with a weak D call TRBD2 (6 bases). Trimming removed 5 bases from V and 0 bases from J, with 18 bases in between. The CDR3 runs to 17 residues. Germline CDR1 LGHDT, CDR2 YNNKEL (reference sequence). The CDR3: CASSDSGLTASTDTQYF. DNA for the CDR3: TGTGCCAGCAGCGACTCGGGACTTACCGCTAGCACAGATACGCAGTATTTT.

A note on this clonotype: A read error is possible here, since a much larger clone lies one base away. The chain has TRBV15 and TRBJ1-3; 7 positions agree with TRBD1. Looked up from germline, CDR1 is LNHNV and CDR2 is YYDKDF (reference sequence). The CDR3 extends over 16 amino acids. V lost 4 bases, J lost 8 bases, and 14 bases stayed unmatched. CDR3 residues: CATSILRDSARDTIYF. DNA of the CDR3: TGTGCCACCAGCATTTTAAGGGACAGTGCGAGAGACACCATATATTTT.

This clonotype was counted a few times. CDR3 nucleotide sequence: TGCAGTGTCCGACAGGGGGATCAGCCCCAGCATTTT. It yields the protein CSVRQGDQPQHF. The V and J genes are TRBV20-1 and TRBJ1-5, with TRBD1 matching over 9 bases. The junction had 3 bases not matched to a gene; V was cut back by 7 bases and J by 5 bases. The V gene's germline CDR1 is DFQATT and CDR2 SNEGSKA (reference sequence). This CDR3 has 12 residues.

This clonotype was detected many times. This chain uses TRBV5-1 with TRBJ2-7, with D unresolved. V was trimmed by 0 bases and J by 1 base, leaving 5 bases between them. CDR1 is SGHRS and CDR2 is YFSETQ in the germline V gene. This CDR3 spans 13 amino acids. CDR3 protein: CASSLAGSYEQYF. For the CDR3, the DNA is TGCGCCAGCAGCTTGGCTGGGTCCTACGAGCAGTACTTC.

This clonotype was seen repeatedly, ten times or more. The chain is built from TRBV27 and TRBJ2-7, with unresolved D. Germline V CDR1 and CDR2: MNHEY, SMNVEV (reference sequence). Trimming shortened V by 0 bases and J by 2 bases, and 5 bases separated the two germline ends. The length of the CDR3 is 13 residues. This CDR3 is CASSLSETYEQYF. CDR3 nucleotide sequence: TGTGCCAGCAGTTTATCCGAGACCTACGAGCAGTACTTC.